The T cell receptor beta chain described here comes from a study of blood T cells in healthy people across ages. Findings and caveats of the study: With donor CMV status unknown, expanded clonotype changes were possibly confounded.

A second PCR of 7 to 11 cycles used a sample-barcoded 5' primer and a J-beta primer mix. TCRdb used MiXCR to reprocess the 5' RACE reads, holding one entry per CDR3 protein. The data show some 800,000 distinct CDR3 sequences, approximately 25% seen once. In regard to this clonotype: What it binds is not known. Relative to the germline gene, one junction end is altered; a read error may explain this.

Per germline, CDR1 SEHNR and CDR2 FQNEAQ (reference sequence). This CDR3 region has 12 residues. This sample was also put to use in a study of T cells of mothers and their children. From that report: Extraction yielded RNA that went, in full, into cDNA synthesis at around 1.5 ug per 15 ul. Second-round PCR products received sample barcodes and 2-4 random nucleotides from the M1S primer.

Sequencing was carried out using blood. The clonotype originates from a boy under 18 in good health. The genes are TRBV7-9 and TRBJ1-1; D uncertain. This CDR3 reads CASNLRNTEAFF. The CDR3 DNA follows: TGTGCCAGCAACTTACGGAACACTGAAGCTTTCTTT. Supplemented by reference TRBV7-9 and TRBJ1-1, the full variable domain reads DTGVSQNPRHKITKRGQNVTFRCDPISEHNRLYWYRQTLGQGPEFLTYFQNEAQLEKSRLLSDRFSAERPKGSFSTLEIQRTEQGDSAMYLCASNLRNTEAFFGQGTRLTVV.